Listed below are T cell receptor beta chains from one sample, sequenced in a study of blood T cell repertoires in COVID-19. The assay was immunoSEQ multiplex PCR, and TCRdb's table has in-frame clones only and misses some. The sample carries around 260,000 clones, 80% to 90% recorded once. The source material was peripheral blood. The receptors shown here come from a woman in her forties or fifties with acute or convalescent COVID-19. CDR3s include the opening cysteine and the closing phenylalanine or tryptophan.

cdr3_length v_call cdr3_aa
16 TRBV18 CASSPGLQARTDTQYF
16 TRBV6-6 CASSLITGQVNYGYTF
15 TRBV2 CASSQGTGFNEKLFF
11 TRBV7-2 CASSFRYEQYF
13 TRBV10-3 CAIDSGFTDTQYF
16 TRBV5-1 CASSLQGQLMNTEAFF
17 TRBV25-1 CASSELRQGARRETQYF
15 TRBV19 CASSKTGGTNEKLFF
15 TRBV7-2 CASSLILQPNQPQHF
15 TRBV27 CASSTATGAIYEQYF
15 TRBV14 CASSHLAGVGNEQFF
15 TRBV7-2 CASSLRFSDPDEQFF
15 TRBV4-3 CASSQDYRRLGEQYF
14 TRBV28 CASSRTGGVYGYTF